This T cell receptor (beta chain) was found in a study of metastatic and nonmetastatic thyroid tumors (dated by TCRdb to about 2020). Background on the whole study: The researchers compared repertoires between peripheral blood samples and tumor or nodule tissue samples from patients with malignant or benign thyroid disease. Summary of the overall study and its limitations: In both blood and tumor samples, malignant tumors were reported to have significantly higher TCR beta diversity than benign nodules.

Points on this clone: What antigen it recognizes has not been identified. No much larger clone is present one base from it, and per-base qualities are unavailable.

Before undergoing thyroid surgery, none of the patients had been given any kind of treatment. Using T-cell receptor beta sequencing, the researchers looked back retrospectively at clinical samples from patients, gathered between about 2011 and 2019. CDR1 and CDR2, looked up from the germline V gene, are SGHRS and YFSETQ. V was cut back by 0 bases and J by 7 bases, leaving a gap of 16 bases between them. The CDR3 holds 16 amino acids from the cysteine to the phenylalanine. The retained sequence is limited to the CDR3, 48 bases, with the frame set at the first base. Library preparation used PCR. The instrument was an Illumina HiSeq 4000. High-throughput sequencing was used to profile the CDR3 region of the TCR beta-chain in every patient. In the authors' own workflow: A classifier to discriminate distant-metastatic papillary thyroid cancer patients was built from CDR3 differences across clinicopathological groups. Repertoire diversity was assessed with the Shannon index, and tumor-blood repertoire similarity with the Morisita-Horn index. In-frame beta chains were kept once TCRdb had trimmed the public reads at Q25 with fastp and called clones with MiXCR. TCRdb, rather than the study authors, made the V and J calls. For this sample there are around 20,000 clones; around a quarter appear just once. Roughly 10% of the sample rests with the top ten.

The chain was built from TRBV5-1 and TRBJ2-2; no D gene call is confident. The origin of this receptor is a female donor with papillary thyroid cancer or a benign thyroid nodule (not recorded which). Some clones in this sample may be carry-over from other donors' samples. Material for sequencing was tumor tissue. CDR3 region: CASSLAARPGIGELFF. The sequenced DNA: TGCGCCAGCAGCTTGGCGGCTAGACCAGGAATCGGGGAGCTGTTTTTT.